One and the same sample provided the 28 T cell receptor beta chains below, sequenced in a study of identical twins (dated by TCRdb to 2016 to 2018). Receptor libraries were prepared by 5' RACE. TCRdb lists the instrument as Illumina HiSeq 2000. TCRdb reprocessed the public reads (quality trimming at Q25 with fastp, clone calling with MiXCR) and kept in-frame beta chains. Here each entry gathers all rows of one CDR3 protein and keeps the most common genes and DNA. Recorded for this sample are a few hundred thousand distinct CDR3 sequences; 12% to 15% of them occurred a single time. Clones ranked in the top ten supply 0.44% of the sample. These data were likewise used in another study, on yellow fever vaccine responses in identical twins.

The specimen was CD4+ T cells sorted from blood. The receptor set was obtained from a woman in her late teens or twenties in good health.

The chain links TRBV9 to TRBJ2-1; 10 positions agree with TRBD2. The CDR3 has 17 amino acids. Germline V gene data show CDR1 as SGDLS and CDR2 as YYNGEE. V shed 2 bases, J shed 6 bases, and the junction held 11 bases outside the gene matches. CDR3 DNA: TGTGCCAGCAGCGTCACAACAGAGGCTAGCGGGAGCAATGAGCAGTTCTTC. This sequence encodes CASSVTTEASGSNEQFF. Drawing the rest from reference TRBV9 and TRBJ2-1, the complete variable domain is DSGVTQTPKHLITATGQRVTLRCSPRSGDLSVYWYQQSLDQGLQFLIQYYNGEERAKGNILERFSAQQFPDLHSELNLSSLELGDSALYFCASSVTTEASGSNEQFFGPGTRLTVL.

At least ten counts were recorded for this clonotype. V and J are TRBV12-3 or TRBV12-4 and TRBJ2-1; TRBD1 matches at 10 bases. The CDR3 has 16 amino acids. Trimming at V came to 6 bases and at J to 6 bases, leaving 11 bases not matched to a gene. CDR3 loop: CASRLLPGTGVNEQFF. Written as DNA, the CDR3 is TGTGCCAGCAGACTCCTCCCGGGGACAGGGGTCAATGAGCAGTTCTTC.

This clonotype was counted a few times. The DNA of the CDR3 is TGTGCCATCAGGAGAGGCGGGCCGGTGGACACTGAAGCTTTCTTT. Translating gives CAIRRGGPVDTEAFF. V and J are TRBV10-3 and TRBJ1-1; D unclear. The CDR3 loop spans 15 amino acids. Germline CDR1 and CDR2: ENHRY and SYGVKD. V lost 6 bases and J 3 bases, leaving 17 bases between the germline ends.

This CDR3 is CASSESERGNEQFF. CDR3 nucleotide sequence: TGTGCCAGCAGTGAATCGGAAAGGGGCAATGAGCAGTTCTTC. The chain is built from TRBV25-1 and TRBJ2-1, with D possibly TRBD1 on 5 matching bases. Germline V gives CDR1 MGHDK, CDR2 SYGVNS. Deletions cut 1 base from V and 6 bases from J, with 10 bases between. This CDR3 is built from 14 residues.

The genes are TRBV20-1 and TRBJ2-5; 7 bases are shared with TRBD2. This CDR3 comprises 11 residues. The J segment lost 14 bases and the V segment lost 7 bases, leaving 13 bases of the junction unmatched. The germline gives CDR1 DFQATT, CDR2 SNEGSKA (reference sequence). This chain's CDR3 is CSGHTNRDYYF. The CDR3 DNA reads TGCAGTGGCCACACAAACCGGGACTACTACTTC.

This clonotype has just a few counts. V and J are TRBV20-1 and TRBJ2-2; TRBD2 is a possible D gene (5 bases). Germline CDR1 DFQATT, CDR2 SNEGSKA (reference sequence). CDR3 size: 14 residues. The V and J ends lost 2 bases and 0 bases respectively, with 7 bases between them. The CDR3 protein is CSARPDSNTGELFF. The CDR3 DNA reads TGCAGTGCTAGACCGGACTCGAACACCGGGGAGCTGTTTTTT.

The table lists this clonotype with a few counts. CDR3 loop: CSARDVATSGREATDTQYF. CDR3 bases: TGCAGTGCTAGAGATGTGGCAACTAGCGGGAGGGAGGCGACAGATACGCAGTATTTT. The gene calls are TRBV20-1 and TRBJ2-3, with 13 positions matching TRBD2. This CDR3 region has 19 residues. In germline, CDR1 is DFQATT, CDR2 SNEGSKA (reference sequence). Losses at the gene ends were 0 bases for V and 3 bases for J; bases not matched to a gene: 12.

This clonotype was seen a handful of times. The V and J genes are TRBV28 and TRBJ1-1; 7 bases are shared with TRBD1. Unmatched junction bases numbered 9, after V lost 5 bases and J lost 6 bases. The CDR3 has 14 residues. Germline assignment: CDR1 MDHEN and CDR2 SYDVKM. The CDR3 DNA reads TGTGCCAGCAGTACCGACAGGGATAGAGCTGAAGCTTTCTTT. Its translation: CASSTDRDRAEAFF.

This clonotype came up a few times. The rearrangement joins TRBV5-1 to TRBJ1-1; D might be TRBD1 (5 bases). The V gene lost 6 bases and the J gene lost 2 bases, with 20 bases spanning the gap. This CDR3 comprises 16 residues. Germline loops: CDR1 SGHRS, CDR2 YFSETQ. Here the CDR3 reads CASNPYKGQLNTEAFF. CDR3 sequence (DNA): TGCGCCAGCAACCCTTATAAGGGGCAACTTAACACTGAAGCTTTCTTT.

This chain connects TRBV12-3 or TRBV12-4 to TRBJ2-7, with 10 bases that match TRBD1. Trimming at V came to 6 bases and at J to 7 bases, leaving 12 bases not matched to a gene. The CDR3 is made up of 15 amino acids. CDR3: CASSPWGTGAREQYF. In nucleotides, the CDR3 is TGTGCCAGCAGCCCCTGGGGGACAGGGGCGAGGGAGCAGTACTTC.

This clonotype has more than one count but fewer than ten. The V gene is TRBV5-1, the J gene TRBJ1-6, with 8 bases matching TRBD1. From germline, CDR1 is SGHRS and CDR2 YFSETQ. V dropped 4 bases and J dropped 5; count of bases not matched to a gene: 2. The CDR3 has 14 amino acids. The CDR3 is CASSRQGHNSPLHF. The CDR3 nucleotides read TGCGCCAGCAGCCGACAGGGGCATAATTCACCCCTCCACTTT.

The rearrangement uses TRBV11-2 and TRBJ1-1; D unresolved. CDR1 is SGHAT and CDR2 is FQNNGV in the germline V gene. The V and J ends lost 5 bases and 0 bases respectively, with 10 bases between them. The CDR3 runs to 14 residues. This chain's CDR3 is CASSLGWMNTEAFF. The CDR3, as DNA: TGTGCCAGCAGCCTCGGGTGGATGAACACTGAAGCTTTCTTT.

The chain has TRBV7-9 and TRBJ2-5; no reliable D call. The CDR3 runs to 17 residues. The germline V gene has CDR1 SEHNR and CDR2 FQNEAQ (reference sequence). Trimming pared 2 bases from V and 5 bases from J, leaving 21 bases between. CDR3 nucleotides: TGTGCCAGCAGCTTAAAGCCCTGGCCGACGGGCAGGGAGACCCAGTACTTC. Its protein product is CASSLKPWPTGRETQYF. The variable domain in full, with the rest retrieved from reference TRBV7-9 and TRBJ2-5, is DTGVSQNPRHKITKRGQNVTFRCDPISEHNRLYWYRQTLGQGPEFLTYFQNEAQLEKSRLLSDRFSAERPKGSFSTLEIQRTEQGDSAMYLCASSLKPWPTGRETQYFGPGTRLLVL.

This clonotype was observed at least ten times. The rearrangement uses TRBV2 and TRBJ1-1; 8 bases align to TRBD1. This CDR3 has 12 residues. With 4 bases clipped from V and 8 bases from J, the junction kept 3 bases outside the gene matches. The germline gives CDR1 SNHLY, CDR2 FYNNEI. The CDR3 DNA reads TGTGCCAGCAGTGGGCAGGGGGCGGAAGCTTTCTTT. Amino acids: CASSGQGAEAFF.

This clonotype was picked up a small number of times. The chain joins TRBV7-9 to TRBJ1-1; the D gene is possibly TRBD1 (6 bases). The CDR3 loop spans 16 amino acids. Trimming pared 1 base from V and 0 bases from J, leaving 12 bases between. CDR1 is SEHNR, CDR2 FQNEAQ, per germline (reference sequence). DNA for the CDR3: TGTGCCAGCAGCTTAGAGTGGGGGACAATGAACACTGAAGCTTTCTTT. Translation gives CASSLEWGTMNTEAFF.

The chain has TRBV7-6 and TRBJ2-1; tentatively, D is TRBD2 (6 bases). This CDR3 is built from 16 residues. Germline CDR1 is SGHVS and CDR2 is FNYEAQ. The V end lost 0 bases, the J end lost 3 bases, and 12 bases lay between the germline ends. The CDR3 here is CASSLAVLAGYNEQFF. The CDR3 bases are TGTGCCAGCAGCTTAGCTGTACTAGCTGGCTACAATGAGCAGTTCTTC.

This clonotype appeared once. The chain recombines TRBV7-2 with TRBJ2-6; no clear D gene. Germline assignment: CDR1 SGHTA and CDR2 FQGNSA. The V end was cut by 5 bases, the J end by 3 bases, with 5 bases between. The CDR3 spans 13 residues. This CDR3 reads CASSTGGANVLTF. CDR3 sequence (DNA): TGTGCCAGCAGCACTGGTGGGGCCAACGTCCTGACTTTC.

This chain links TRBV28 with TRBJ2-3, with D uncertain. From germline, CDR1 is MDHEN and CDR2 SYDVKM. The CDR3 runs to 11 residues. Trimming removed 5 bases at V and 7 bases at J, with 7 bases between. The CDR3 DNA follows: TGTGCCAGCAGTCCAAGGTATACGCAGTATTTT. This translates into CASSPRYTQYF. The whole variable domain, remainder taken from reference TRBV28 and TRBJ2-3, is DVKVTQSSRYLVKRTGEKVFLECVQDMDHENMFWYRQDPGLGLRLIYFSYDVKMKEKGDIPEGYSVSREKKERFSLILESASTNQTSMYLCASSPRYTQYFGPGTRLTVL.

This clonotype has just a few counts. V usage is TRBV12-3 or TRBV12-4 and J usage is TRBJ2-5; D uncertain. The ends were cut back, 6 bases at V and 4 bases at J, with 15 bases in the middle. The CDR3 runs to 14 residues. CDR3 amino acids: CASSPTRWRETQYF. The DNA for the CDR3 is TGTGCCAGCAGCCCCACCAGGTGGAGAGAGACCCAGTACTTC.

The chain uses TRBV18 and TRBJ2-1; no firm D call. V lost 0 bases and J lost 4, with 10 bases in between. Germline V gives CDR1 KGHSH, CDR2 LQKENI. This CDR3 comprises 15 residues. The CDR3 protein is CASSPPSRTYNEQFF. The CDR3 nucleotides read TGTGCCAGCTCACCACCTAGCAGGACGTACAATGAGCAGTTCTTC.

J is TRBJ1-4 and V is TRBV29-1, with D tentatively TRBD1 (6 bases). Trimming removed 4 bases from V and 5 bases from J, with 8 bases in between. CDR3 length equals 12 residues. Germline CDR1 SQVTM, CDR2 ANQGSEA. CDR3 loop: CSVVGANEKLFF. CDR3 nucleotides: TGCAGCGTTGTGGGGGCGAATGAAAAACTGTTTTTT. Full variable domain (rest looked up from reference TRBV29-1 and TRBJ1-4): SAVISQKPSRDICQRGTSLTIQCQVDSQVTMMFWYRQQPGQSLTLIATANQGSEATYESGFVIDKFPISRPNLTFSTLTVSNMSPEDSSIYLCSVVGANEKLFFGSGTQLSVL.

The chain has TRBV20-1 and TRBJ2-3, with TRBD1 matching over 8 bases. The CDR3 has 14 residues. With V trimmed by 4 bases and J by 5 bases, 8 bases remained unmatched. Germline CDR1 and CDR2: DFQATT and SNEGSKA (reference sequence). The CDR3 bases are TGCAGTGCTAAAGCAGGGGGCCGGGGAGATACGCAGTATTTT. This codes for CSAKAGGRGDTQYF.

The chain links TRBV5-1 to TRBJ2-1; D unresolved. V lost 1 base to trimming and J lost 7 bases, with 12 bases between them. Germline loops: CDR1 SGHRS, CDR2 YFSETQ. The CDR3 is 14 amino acids. CDR3 DNA: TGCGCCAGCAGCTTGACGGTTCTGACGAATGAGCAGTTCTTC. This codes for CASSLTVLTNEQFF.

In this sample, this clonotype turned up a few times. The chain links TRBV2 to TRBJ1-5; unclear D gene. The CDR3 has 14 residues. CDR1 SNHLY and CDR2 FYNNEI come from the germline V gene. The germline V and J ends were trimmed by 4 bases and 4 bases, with 11 bases remaining between them. The CDR3 loop is CASSVGQINQPQHF. As DNA, the CDR3 is TGTGCCAGCAGTGTCGGGCAGATAAATCAGCCCCAGCATTTT. The variable domain in full, completed from reference TRBV2 and TRBJ1-5, reads EPEVTQTPSHQVTQMGQEVILRCVPISNHLYFYWYRQILGQKVEFLVSFYNNEISEKSEIFDDQFSVERPDGSNFTLKIRSTKLEDSAMYFCASSVGQINQPQHFGDGTRLSIL.

The gene calls are TRBV18 and TRBJ2-1; D may be TRBD1 (6 bases). CDR1 is KGHSH and CDR2 is LQKENI in the germline V gene. The CDR3 has 16 amino acids. Between the trimmed V and J ends, which lost 3 bases and 3 bases, there was a span of 15 bases. The CDR3 DNA reads as TGTGCCAGCTCACCCGTATCAGGGGTACTCTACAATGAGCAGTTCTTC. Encoded protein: CASSPVSGVLYNEQFF.

The chain links TRBV2 to TRBJ2-2; 7 nucleotides align to TRBD1. V lost 6 bases, J lost 3 bases, and 4 bases stayed unmatched. The CDR3 is 14 amino acids. From germline, CDR1 is SNHLY and CDR2 FYNNEI. CDR3 sequence (DNA): TGTGCCAGCAGGGTTGACAGGGACACCGGGGAGCTGTTTTTT. This translates into CASRVDRDTGELFF.

The DNA of the CDR3 is TGCGCCAGCAGCTTTTTGGCCGACAGGGGAGGTCTAGAGACCCAGTACTTC. It is translated as CASSFLADRGGLETQYF. The chain links TRBV5-1 to TRBJ2-5; 8 positions agree with TRBD1. Trimming at V came to 2 bases and at J to 4 bases, leaving 13 bases not matched to a gene. The CDR3 contains 17 residues. Germline CDR1 SGHRS, CDR2 YFSETQ.

V and J are TRBV28 and TRBJ2-3; TRBD2 aligns across 10 bases. The V gene's germline CDR1 is MDHEN and CDR2 SYDVKM. Trimming took 5 bases from V and 1 from J; bases not matched to a gene: 6. The CDR3 covers 16 residues. DNA for the CDR3: TGTGCCAGCAGTCCTCGAGGACTAGCGGGCACAGATACGCAGTATTTT. As protein: CASSPRGLAGTDTQYF.